These 8 T cell receptor beta chains were sequenced from one sample in a study of cytomegalovirus exposure and HLA in healthy donors (TCRdb year 2017). The library was produced with the immunoSEQ multiplex PCR assay. A mixture of 60 forward primers for TCR Vbeta segments and 13 reverse primers for TCR Jbeta segments was used in the multiplex PCR. This immuneACCESS table, as held by TCRdb, lists in-frame sequences with V and J called but not all clones. Of the missing ones, under half trace to an unresolved V gene in checked studies; the others have no known cause. Within this sample are 110,000 or so clones, with roughly 76% of them counted one time only. About 15% of the sample belongs to the ten largest clones. Source material: PBMCs. The source is a man between 50 and 59 years old in good health and CMV-seropositive.

The rearrangement uses TRBV19 and TRBJ2-3; TRBD2 might be the D (7 bases). Between the trimmed V and J ends, which lost 11 bases and 4 bases, there was a span of 19 bases. Germline lookup yields CDR1 LNHDA and CDR2 SQIVND (reference sequence). This CDR3 is 14 amino acids long. CDR3 sequence (DNA): TGTGCCTCCAGCGAGGGGGGGTGGGCAGATACGCAGTATTTT. Translation gives CASSEGGWADTQYF.

As for this clone: Other DNA variants within this sample encode the same CDR3. The CDR3 coding sequence is TGTGCCAGCAGGGGGACGGGGGATCAGCCCCAGCATTTT. It specifies CASRGTGDQPQHF. The genes are TRBV2 and TRBJ1-5; TRBD1 might be the D (5 bases). The CDR3 is made up of 13 amino acids. The V end was cut by 6 bases, the J end by 5 bases, with 11 bases between. CDR1 and CDR2 from the germline V gene are SNHLY and FYNNEI.

This chain links TRBV2 with TRBJ2-6; no firm D call. CDR1 is SNHLY and CDR2 is FYNNEI in the germline V gene. Trimming pared 3 bases from V and 0 bases from J, leaving 12 bases between. CDR3 size: 17 residues. The CDR3 sequence: CASSELSLISGANVLTF. CDR3 DNA: TGTGCCAGCAGTGAGCTTTCCCTAATCTCTGGGGCCAACGTCCTGACTTTC.

V and J are TRBV19 and TRBJ2-1; possibly TRBD1 for D (6 bases). Between the trimmed V and J ends, which lost 6 bases and 8 bases, there was a span of 17 bases. CDR3 length: 14 residues. Germline V gives CDR1 LNHDA, CDR2 SQIVND (reference sequence). The CDR3 nucleotides read TGTGCCAGTAGGCTGACAGGTGGCAGCTATGAGCAGTTCTTC. This translates into CASRLTGGSYEQFF.

The rearrangement links TRBV11-2 to TRBJ2-5; TRBD1 agrees at 7 bases. Germline values: CDR1 SGHAT, CDR2 FQNNGV. The CDR3 has 14 residues. The V gene end was trimmed by 5 bases and the J gene end by 2 bases; junction bases not matched to a gene: 5. CDR3 bases: TGTGCCAGCAGCCTTTACAGGGGACAAGAGACCCAGTACTTC. Its translation: CASSLYRGQETQYF.

This clone appeared once. The chain is built from TRBV5-6 and TRBJ2-7; 7 bases fit TRBD1. The V segment lost 4 bases and the J segment 2 bases; nucleotides outside the gene matches: 3. CDR3 length: 13 amino acids. In germline, CDR1 is SGHDT, CDR2 YYEEEE. CDR3 nucleotide sequence: TGTGCCAGCAGCCCGAGGGGGCCCTACGAGCAGTACTTC. This codes for CASSPRGPYEQYF.

The rearrangement uses TRBV2 and TRBJ2-3, with D possibly matching TRBD2 (5 bases). The CDR3 consists of 14 residues. In germline, CDR1 is SNHLY, CDR2 FYNNEI. V lost 6 bases and J lost 0, with 10 bases in between. This CDR3 is CASSQRSSTDTQYF. As DNA, the CDR3 is TGTGCCAGCAGCCAGCGGTCTAGCACAGATACGCAGTATTTT.

This chain joins TRBV5-1 and TRBJ2-3; 8 bases are shared with TRBD2. This CDR3 is 16 amino acids long. V gave up 5 bases and J gave up 0 bases; unmatched junction bases: 8. Per the germline V gene, CDR1 is SGHRS and CDR2 is YFSETQ. The CDR3 here is CASSRGGTSSTDTQYF. The CDR3 bases are TGCGCCAGCAGTCGGGGGGGGACGTCTAGCACAGATACGCAGTATTTT.